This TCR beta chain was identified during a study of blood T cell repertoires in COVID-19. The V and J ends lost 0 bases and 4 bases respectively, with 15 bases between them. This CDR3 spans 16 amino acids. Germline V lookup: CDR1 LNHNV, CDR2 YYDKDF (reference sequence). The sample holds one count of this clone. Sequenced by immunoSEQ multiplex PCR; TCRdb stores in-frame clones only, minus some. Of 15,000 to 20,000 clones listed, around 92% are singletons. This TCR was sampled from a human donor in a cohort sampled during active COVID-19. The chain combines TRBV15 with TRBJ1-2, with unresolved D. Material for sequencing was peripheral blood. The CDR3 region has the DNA TGTGCCACCAGCAGAGATTCGCGCACCGGCGGCTATGGCTACACCTTC. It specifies CATSRDSRTGGYGYTF.